One sample yielded the 4 T cell receptor beta chains listed below, sequenced in a study of blood T cells in healthy people across ages. A J-beta primer mix and a sample-barcoded 5' primer were used in a second PCR of about 7 to 12 cycles. Via MiXCR, TCRdb re-called the 5' RACE reads, giving one row per CDR3 protein. The repertoire consists of hundreds of thousands of distinct CDR3 sequences, with roughly 46% occurring once and the leading ten covering 15% to 20%. Sequenced material: blood. The receptors stem from a man at least 80 years old in good health.

The chain is built from TRBV20-1 and TRBJ2-5; 7 bases line up with TRBD2. Germline CDR1 is DFQATT and CDR2 is SNEGSKA (reference sequence). The CDR3 loop spans 13 amino acids. The V segment lost 5 bases and the J segment 4 bases; nucleotides outside the gene matches: 7. The CDR3 loop reads CSASDPGGETQYF. For the CDR3, the DNA is TGCAGTGCTTCGGACCCGGGGGGAGAGACCCAGTACTTC.

CDR3 DNA: TGTGCCAGCAGTGATGAGGAGACCCAGTACTTC. This codes for CASSDEETQYF. The chain uses TRBV2 and TRBJ2-5; D unclear. The CDR3 is made up of 11 amino acids. The V end lost 3 bases, the J end lost 5 bases, and 4 bases lay between the germline ends. Germline assignment: CDR1 SNHLY and CDR2 FYNNEI.

The sample holds a few counts of this clonotype. The chain recombines TRBV20-1 with TRBJ2-1; 10 bases match TRBD2. Per germline, CDR1 DFQATT and CDR2 SNEGSKA (reference sequence). Trimming cost V 5 bases and J 6 bases; bases outside gene matches: 7. The CDR3 is 14 amino acids. The CDR3 nucleotides are TGCAGTGCTGGGCGGACTAGCGGCTTCAATGAGCAGTTCTTC. It encodes CSAGRTSGFNEQFF.

The sample holds a few counts of this clonotype. This chain uses TRBV29-1 with TRBJ2-6, with D perhaps matching TRBD1 (6 bases). Germline V gives CDR1 SQVTM, CDR2 ANQGSEA. The ends were cut back, 7 bases at V and 0 bases at J, with 10 bases in the middle. The CDR3 spans 14 residues. DNA of the CDR3: TGCAGCGCTGCACAGGGCTCTGGGGCCAACGTCCTGACTTTC. It codes for CSAAQGSGANVLTF.